This T cell receptor beta chain derives from a study of T cell responses to AZD1222 COVID-19 vaccine. The CDR3 runs 15 residues. V lost 5 bases and J lost 0, with 15 bases in between. Germline V lookup: CDR1 SQVTM, CDR2 ANQGSEA. Generated by immunoSEQ multiplex PCR, the TCRdb table keeps only in-frame clones and is missing some. The top ten hold around 1.6% of the sample, which has approximately 180,000 clones, approximately 88% seen once. The sample was peripheral blood, taken on day 0 of AZD1222 vaccination. The source of this sequence is an adult in good health. J is TRBJ2-3 and V is TRBV29-1, with D perhaps assigned TRBD1 or TRBD2 (5 bases each). The CDR3 loop reads CSVSSGTTSTDTQYF. CDR3 sequence (DNA): TGCAGCGTTAGTTCCGGGACGACGAGCACAGATACGCAGTATTTT.